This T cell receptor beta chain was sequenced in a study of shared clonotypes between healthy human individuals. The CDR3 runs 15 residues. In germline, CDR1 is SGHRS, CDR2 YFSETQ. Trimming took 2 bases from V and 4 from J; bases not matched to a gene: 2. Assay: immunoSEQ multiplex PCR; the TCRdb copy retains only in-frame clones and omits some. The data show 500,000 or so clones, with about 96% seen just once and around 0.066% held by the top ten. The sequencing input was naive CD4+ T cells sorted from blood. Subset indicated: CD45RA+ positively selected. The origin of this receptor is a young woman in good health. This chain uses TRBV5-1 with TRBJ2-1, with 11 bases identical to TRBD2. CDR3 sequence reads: CASSLTSGGYNEQFF. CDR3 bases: TGCGCCAGCAGCTTAACTAGCGGGGGTTACAATGAGCAGTTCTTC.